This record concerns one TCR beta chain sequence. The antigen remains undetermined. The donors were healthy bone marrow donors. The PCR was carried out with 60 Vbeta primers and 13 Jbeta primers. Using immunoSEQ multiplex PCR, the repertoire was profiled, and TCRdb retains in-frame clones only, with some absent. The sample gives about 140,000 clones, around 90% of which show up once; 0.45% to 0.6% is in the top ten. The data stem from a study of cytomegalovirus exposure and HLA in healthy donors. Regarding the study as a whole: Other equally common chains were less clonally expanded than HLA-associated TCR beta chains, a later analysis showed. Several top significant clusters appeared, in a later analysis, to be linked to common viral pathogens. Confirmation was obtained in vitro that a few CMV-associated chains are specific for CMV antigens.

V was shortened by 7 bases and J by 4 bases, with 8 bases between the two germline ends. The CDR3 sequence is 11 residues long. CDR1 and CDR2 (germline): MDHEN, SYDVKM. The TCR comes from a woman in her 40s in good health and CMV-seronegative. The chain couples TRBV28 to TRBJ2-7; D is unclear. The sample was PBMCs. As DNA, the CDR3 is TGTGCCAGCACCTCGGGTTACGAGCAGTACTTC. Its protein product is CASTSGYEQYF.